This T cell receptor (beta chain) was identified during a study of T-cell memory formation after mild COVID-19. Study-level results: Later expanders leaned CD4+, whereas clones that contracted between day 15 and 85 were balanced CD4/CD8. Some SARS-CoV-2-responding clones were already detected in memory before infection. Most CD4+ clones that shrank were in CM and EM, while CD8+ ones turned up in EMRA.

This clonotype was seen at least ten times. Its specificity is unknown. The germline gives CDR1 LGHNA, CDR2 YSLEER. The V end was cut by 1 base, the J end by 2 bases, with 11 bases between. The CDR3 is 16 residues long. It was 5'RACE with constant-segment primers that produced the TCR alpha and TCR beta cDNA libraries, which carried sample barcodes and UMIs. One entry per CDR3 protein results from TCRdb running MiXCR on the 5' RACE reads. The table records about 430,000 distinct CDR3 sequences, roughly 24% of them present only once. The sequencing sample was made of PBMCs or a T cell subset sorted from them (not recorded which). This chain joins TRBV4-3 and TRBJ2-2; a weak D match, TRBD2 (6 bases). The receptor comes from an adult woman who had mild COVID-19 (a few samples of this study predate the infection). Cell type and time point are not known. CDR3 sequence reads: CASSQGRDFNTGELFF. CDR3 nucleotide sequence: TGCGCCAGCAGCCAAGGACGGGACTTCAACACCGGGGAGCTGTTTTTT.